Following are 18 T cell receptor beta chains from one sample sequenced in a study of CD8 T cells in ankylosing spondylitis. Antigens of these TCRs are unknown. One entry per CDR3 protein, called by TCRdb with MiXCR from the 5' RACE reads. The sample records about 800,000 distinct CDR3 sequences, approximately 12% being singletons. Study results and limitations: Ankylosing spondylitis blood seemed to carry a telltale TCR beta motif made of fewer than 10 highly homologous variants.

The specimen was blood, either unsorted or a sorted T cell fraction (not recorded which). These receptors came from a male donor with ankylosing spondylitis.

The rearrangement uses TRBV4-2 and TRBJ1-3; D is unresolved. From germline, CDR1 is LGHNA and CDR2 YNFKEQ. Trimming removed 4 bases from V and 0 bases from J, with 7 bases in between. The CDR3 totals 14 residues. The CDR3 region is CASSLSYSGNTIYF. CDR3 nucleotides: TGTGCCAGCAGCCTTTCATACTCTGGAAACACCATATATTTT.

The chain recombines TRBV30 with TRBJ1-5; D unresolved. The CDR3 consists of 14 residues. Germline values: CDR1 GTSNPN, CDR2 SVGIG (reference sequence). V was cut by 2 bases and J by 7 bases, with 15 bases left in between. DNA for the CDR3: TGTGCCTGGAGTAGGATGTTATTCGGGCAGCCCCAGCATTTT. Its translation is CAWSRMLFGQPQHF.

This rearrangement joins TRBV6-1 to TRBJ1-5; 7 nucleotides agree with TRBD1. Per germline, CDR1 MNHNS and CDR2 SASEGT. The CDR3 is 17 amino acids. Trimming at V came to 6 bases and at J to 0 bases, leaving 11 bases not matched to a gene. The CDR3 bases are TGTGCCAGCAGACAGAGGGGGCAGGATTATAGCAATCAGCCCCAGCATTTT. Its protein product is CASRQRGQDYSNQPQHF.

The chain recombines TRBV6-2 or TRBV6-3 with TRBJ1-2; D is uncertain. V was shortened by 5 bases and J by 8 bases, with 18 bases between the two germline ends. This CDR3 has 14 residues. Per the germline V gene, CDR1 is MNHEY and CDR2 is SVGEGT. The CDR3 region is CASSPGSPRRGYTF. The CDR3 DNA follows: TGTGCCAGCAGTCCCGGGAGCCCGAGGAGGGGCTACACCTTC.

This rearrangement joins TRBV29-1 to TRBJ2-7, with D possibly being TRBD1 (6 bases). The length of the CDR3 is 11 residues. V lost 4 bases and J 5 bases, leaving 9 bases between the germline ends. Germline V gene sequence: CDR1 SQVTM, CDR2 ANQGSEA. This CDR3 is CSVGWGHEQYF. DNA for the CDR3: TGCAGCGTTGGCTGGGGGCACGAGCAGTACTTC.

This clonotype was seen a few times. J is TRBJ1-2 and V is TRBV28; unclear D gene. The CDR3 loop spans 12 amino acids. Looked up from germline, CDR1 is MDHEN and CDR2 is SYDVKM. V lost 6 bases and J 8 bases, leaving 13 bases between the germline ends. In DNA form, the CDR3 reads TGTGCCAGCAGATTACCCAGACGCGGCTACACCTTC. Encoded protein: CASRLPRRGYTF.

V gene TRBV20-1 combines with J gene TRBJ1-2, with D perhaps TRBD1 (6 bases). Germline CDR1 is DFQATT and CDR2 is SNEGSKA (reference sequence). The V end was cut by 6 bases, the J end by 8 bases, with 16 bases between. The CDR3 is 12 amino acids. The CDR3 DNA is TGCAGTGCCGACTCGGGGGGGGCGGGCTACACCTTC. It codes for CSADSGGAGYTF.

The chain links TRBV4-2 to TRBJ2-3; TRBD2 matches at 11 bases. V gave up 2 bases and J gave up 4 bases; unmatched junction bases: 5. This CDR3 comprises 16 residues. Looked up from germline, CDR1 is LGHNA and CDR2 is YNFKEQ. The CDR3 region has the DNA TGTGCCAGCAGCCAAACTAGCGGGGGAGGTCCAGATACGCAGTATTTT. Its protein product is CASSQTSGGGPDTQYF.

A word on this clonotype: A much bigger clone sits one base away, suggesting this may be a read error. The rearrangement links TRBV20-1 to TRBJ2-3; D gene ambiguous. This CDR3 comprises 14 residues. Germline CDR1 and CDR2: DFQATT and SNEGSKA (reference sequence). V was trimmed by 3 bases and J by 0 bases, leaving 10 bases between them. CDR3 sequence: CSASNGTSTDTQYF. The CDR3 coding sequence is TGCAGTGCTAGCAACGGAACTAGCACAGATACGCAGTATTTT.

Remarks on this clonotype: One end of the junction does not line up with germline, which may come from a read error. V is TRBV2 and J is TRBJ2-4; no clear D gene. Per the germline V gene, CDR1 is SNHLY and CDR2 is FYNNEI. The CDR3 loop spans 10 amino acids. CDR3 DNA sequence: TGTGCCAGCAGTGATTCGACCCCGGTATTC. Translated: CASSDSTPVF.

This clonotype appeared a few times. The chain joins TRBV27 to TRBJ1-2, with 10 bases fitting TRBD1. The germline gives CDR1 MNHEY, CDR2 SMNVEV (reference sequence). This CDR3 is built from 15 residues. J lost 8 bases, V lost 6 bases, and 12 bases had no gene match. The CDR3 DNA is TGTGCCAGCAGCTCCTCCGACAGGGGGCACGGAGGCTACACCTTC. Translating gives CASSSSDRGHGGYTF.

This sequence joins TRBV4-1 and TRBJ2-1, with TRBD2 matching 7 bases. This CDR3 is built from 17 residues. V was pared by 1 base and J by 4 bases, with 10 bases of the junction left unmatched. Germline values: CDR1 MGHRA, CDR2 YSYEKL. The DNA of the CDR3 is TGCGCCAGCAGCCAAGTTGGACTAGTCCGGAATTACAATGAGCAGTTCTTC. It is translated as CASSQVGLVRNYNEQFF.

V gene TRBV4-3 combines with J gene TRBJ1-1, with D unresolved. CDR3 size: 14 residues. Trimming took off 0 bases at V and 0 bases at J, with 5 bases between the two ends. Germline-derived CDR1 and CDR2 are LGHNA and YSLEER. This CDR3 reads CASSQDGLNTEAFF. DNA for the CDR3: TGCGCCAGCAGCCAAGATGGGCTGAACACTGAAGCTTTCTTT.

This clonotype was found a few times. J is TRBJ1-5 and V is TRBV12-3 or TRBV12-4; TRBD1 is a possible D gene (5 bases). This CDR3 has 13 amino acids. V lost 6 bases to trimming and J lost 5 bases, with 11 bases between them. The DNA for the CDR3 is TGTGCCAGCAGGATATCAGGGTATCAGCCCCAGCATTTT. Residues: CASRISGYQPQHF.

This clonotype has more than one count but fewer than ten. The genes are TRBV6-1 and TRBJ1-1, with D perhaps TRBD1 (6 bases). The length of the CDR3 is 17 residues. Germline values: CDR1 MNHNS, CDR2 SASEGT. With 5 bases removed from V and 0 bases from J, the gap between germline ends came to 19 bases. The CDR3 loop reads CASSPKRTAILNTEAFF. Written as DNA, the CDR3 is TGTGCCAGCAGTCCGAAGCGGACAGCAATTTTGAACACTGAAGCTTTCTTT.

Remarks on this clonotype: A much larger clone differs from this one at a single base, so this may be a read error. CDR3 loop: CSVEAESRTDSQYF. The CDR3 nucleotides are TGCAGCGTTGAGGCGGAGTCCCGCACAGATTCGCAGTATTTT. The chain carries TRBV29-1 and TRBJ2-3; D uncertain. Germline values: CDR1 SQVTM, CDR2 ANQGSEA. The CDR3 is made up of 14 amino acids.

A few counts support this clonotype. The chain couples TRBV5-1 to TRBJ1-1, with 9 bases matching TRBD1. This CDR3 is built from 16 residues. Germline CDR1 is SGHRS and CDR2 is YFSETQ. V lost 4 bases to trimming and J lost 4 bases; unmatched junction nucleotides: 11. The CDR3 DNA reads TGCGCCAGCAGCAAGGGGACAGGGACCATGAGCACTGAAGCTTTCTTT. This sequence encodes CASSKGTGTMSTEAFF.

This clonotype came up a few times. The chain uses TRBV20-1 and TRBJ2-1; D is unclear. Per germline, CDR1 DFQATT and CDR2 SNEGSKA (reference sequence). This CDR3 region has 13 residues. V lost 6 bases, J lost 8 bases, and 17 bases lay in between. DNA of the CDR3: TGCAGTGCCCCGGGCGATTCATGGGATGAGCAGTTCTTC. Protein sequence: CSAPGDSWDEQFF.